This T cell receptor beta chain was profiled in a study of blood T cell repertoires in COVID-19. Original processing notes: Estimated nucleated cell counts came from reference gene primer amplification. Here immunoSEQ multiplex PCR was the method, and the copy in TCRdb shows in-frame clones only, minus some. V and J calls and clone size are given by that table; D and trimming were obtained from the DNA. Among 50,000 to 60,000 clones listed, around 90% were seen once. There are 14 residues in the CDR3. V was cut by 6 bases and J by 0 bases, with 9 bases left in between. Germline loops: CDR1 SNHLY, CDR2 FYNNEI.

Sequencing used peripheral blood. V gene TRBV2 combines with J gene TRBJ2-1; perhaps TRBD2 as D (5 bases). The sequence was obtained from a man between 35 and 55 years old with COVID-19, enrolled during active disease. Written as DNA, the CDR3 is TGTGCCAGCAGCGCCACTAGCTCCTACAATGAGCAGTTCTTC. Protein product: CASSATSSYNEQFF.